The entry that follows covers one T cell receptor (beta chain) sequence. The sample belongs to a study of blood T cell repertoires in COVID-19. The wider study: Samples representing acute and convalescent COVID-19 were sourced from the United States, Italy and Spain.

The germline V gene encodes CDR1 LNHDA and CDR2 SQIVND (reference sequence). The CDR3 loop spans 14 amino acids. The junction had 7 bases not matched to a gene; V was cut back by 5 bases and J by 6 bases. Per the original methods: How many nucleated cells were present was estimated from reference gene primer amplification. Sequencing used immunoSEQ multiplex PCR; TCRdb keeps in-frame clones, though not all of them. The DNA was the basis for D and trimming; V, J and clone size are from that table. Of approximately 160,000 clones listed, roughly 84% are singletons. Sequenced sample: peripheral blood. The clonotype originates from a man younger than 35 with active or convalescent COVID-19. The chain couples TRBV19 to TRBJ2-1; 7 bases fit TRBD2. CDR3 nucleotides: TGTGCCAGTAGTGCCCGGGACTACCGCAATGAGCAGTTCTTC. This encodes CASSARDYRNEQFF.